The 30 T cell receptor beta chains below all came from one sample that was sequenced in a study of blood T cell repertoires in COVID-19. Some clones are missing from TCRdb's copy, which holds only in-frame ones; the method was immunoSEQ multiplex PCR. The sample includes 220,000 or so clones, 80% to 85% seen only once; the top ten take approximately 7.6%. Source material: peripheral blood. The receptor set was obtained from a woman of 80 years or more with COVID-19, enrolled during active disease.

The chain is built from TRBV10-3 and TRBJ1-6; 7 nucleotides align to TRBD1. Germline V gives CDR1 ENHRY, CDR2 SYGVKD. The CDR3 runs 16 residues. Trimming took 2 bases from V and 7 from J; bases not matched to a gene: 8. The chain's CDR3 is CAISEDGGGWNSPLHF. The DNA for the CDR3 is TGTGCCATCAGTGAGGATGGAGGGGGCTGGAATTCACCCCTCCACTTT.

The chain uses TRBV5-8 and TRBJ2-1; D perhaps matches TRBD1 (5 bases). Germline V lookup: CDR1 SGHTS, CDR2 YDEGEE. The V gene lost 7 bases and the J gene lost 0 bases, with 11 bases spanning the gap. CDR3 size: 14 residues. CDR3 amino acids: CASGIGDSYNEQFF. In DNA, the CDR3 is TGTGCCAGCGGGATAGGGGACTCCTACAATGAGCAGTTCTTC.

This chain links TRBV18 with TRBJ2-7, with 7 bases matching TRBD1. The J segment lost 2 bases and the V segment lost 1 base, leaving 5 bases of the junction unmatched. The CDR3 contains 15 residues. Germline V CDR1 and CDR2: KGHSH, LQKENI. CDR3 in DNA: TGTGCCAGCTCACCACAGGCAGGACAGGCCTACGAGCAGTACTTC. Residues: CASSPQAGQAYEQYF.

The CDR3 sequence is CASSGRTGMNTEAFF. In DNA, the CDR3 is TGTGCCAGCAGTGGGCGGACAGGTATGAACACTGAAGCTTTCTTT. The chain employs TRBV2 and TRBJ1-1; 7 bases align to TRBD1. The germline V gene has CDR1 SNHLY and CDR2 FYNNEI. V was pared by 4 bases and J by 0 bases, with 5 bases of the junction left unmatched. CDR3 size: 15 residues.

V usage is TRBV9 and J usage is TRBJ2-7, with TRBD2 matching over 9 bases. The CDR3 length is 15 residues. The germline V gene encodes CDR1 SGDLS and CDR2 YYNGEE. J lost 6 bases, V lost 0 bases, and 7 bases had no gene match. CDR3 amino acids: CASSVGVSGSTEQYF. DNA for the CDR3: TGTGCCAGCAGCGTAGGGGTTAGCGGGAGCACCGAGCAGTACTTC.

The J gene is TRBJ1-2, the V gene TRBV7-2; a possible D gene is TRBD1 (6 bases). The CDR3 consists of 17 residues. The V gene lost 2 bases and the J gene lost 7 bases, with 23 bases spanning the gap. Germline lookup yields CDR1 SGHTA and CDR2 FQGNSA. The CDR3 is CASSLTTLRGTFGGYTF. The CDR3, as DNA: TGTGCCAGCAGCTTAACGACTTTGAGGGGGACGTTTGGTGGCTACACCTTC.

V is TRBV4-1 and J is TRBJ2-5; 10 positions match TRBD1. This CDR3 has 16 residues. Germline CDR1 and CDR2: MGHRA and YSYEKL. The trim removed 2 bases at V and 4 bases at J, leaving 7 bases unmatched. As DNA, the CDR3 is TGCGCCAGCAGCCAAACGGGACAGGGGAAAGCAGAGACCCAGTACTTC. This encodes CASSQTGQGKAETQYF.

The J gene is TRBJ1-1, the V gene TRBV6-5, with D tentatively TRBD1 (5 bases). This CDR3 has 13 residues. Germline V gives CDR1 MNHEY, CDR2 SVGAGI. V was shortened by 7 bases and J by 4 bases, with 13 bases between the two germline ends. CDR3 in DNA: TGTGCCAGCATGTTTCAGGGACTCACTGAAGCTTTCTTT. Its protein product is CASMFQGLTEAFF.

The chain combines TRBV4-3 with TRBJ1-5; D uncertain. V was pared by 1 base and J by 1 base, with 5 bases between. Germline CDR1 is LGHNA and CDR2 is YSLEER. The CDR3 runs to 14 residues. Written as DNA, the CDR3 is TGCGCCAGCAGCCAAGCCAGGAGCAATCAGCCCCAGCATTTT. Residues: CASSQARSNQPQHF.

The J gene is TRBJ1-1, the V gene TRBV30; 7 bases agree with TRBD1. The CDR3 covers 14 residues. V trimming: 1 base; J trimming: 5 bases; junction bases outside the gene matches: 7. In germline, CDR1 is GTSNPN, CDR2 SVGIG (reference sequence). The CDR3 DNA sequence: TGTGCCTGGAGTGGACAGGGTGGGGGGACTGAAGCTTTCTTT. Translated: CAWSGQGGGTEAFF.

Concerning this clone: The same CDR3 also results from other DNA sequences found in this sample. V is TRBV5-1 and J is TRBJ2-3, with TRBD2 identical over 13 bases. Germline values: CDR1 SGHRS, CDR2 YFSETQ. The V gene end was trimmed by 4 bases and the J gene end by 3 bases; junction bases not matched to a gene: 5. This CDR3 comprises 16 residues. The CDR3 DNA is TGCGCCAGCAGCCTGGGACTAGCGGGGAGAACAGATACGCAGTATTTT. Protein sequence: CASSLGLAGRTDTQYF.

CDR3 sequence: CASSWTPYGNQPQHF. For the CDR3, the DNA is TGTGCCAGCAGTTGGACACCCTATGGCAATCAGCCCCAGCATTTT. V is TRBV6-2 or TRBV6-3 and J is TRBJ1-5; possible D gene TRBD1, 5 bases. The V gene lost 4 bases and the J gene lost 2 bases, with 12 bases spanning the gap. The length of the CDR3 is 15 residues. CDR1 is MNHEY, CDR2 SVGEGT, per germline.

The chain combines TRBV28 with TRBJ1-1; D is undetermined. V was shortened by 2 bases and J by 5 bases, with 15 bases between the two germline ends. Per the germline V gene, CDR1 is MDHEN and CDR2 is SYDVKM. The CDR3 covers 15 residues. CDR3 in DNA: TGTGCCAGCAGTTTAACTAAGGGAGGAGGAACTGAAGCTTTCTTT. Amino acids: CASSLTKGGGTEAFF.

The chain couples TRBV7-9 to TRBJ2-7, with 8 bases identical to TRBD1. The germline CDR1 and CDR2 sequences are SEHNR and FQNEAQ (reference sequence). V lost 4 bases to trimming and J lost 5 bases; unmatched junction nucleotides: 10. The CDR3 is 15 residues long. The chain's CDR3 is CASSSGQGLRDEQYF. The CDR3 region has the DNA TGTGCCAGCAGCTCCGGACAGGGCCTCCGAGACGAGCAGTACTTC. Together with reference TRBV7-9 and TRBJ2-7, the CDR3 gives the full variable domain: DTGVSQNPRHKITKRGQNVTFRCDPISEHNRLYWYRQTLGQGPEFLTYFQNEAQLEKSRLLSDRFSAERPKGSFSTLEIQRTEQGDSAMYLCASSSGQGLRDEQYFGPGTRLTVT.

CDR3 nucleotide sequence: TGTGCCAGTAACGATGGGTCCGCAGGGGGCGCGATTACTGAAGCTTTCTTT. It encodes CASNDGSAGGAITEAFF. The chain joins TRBV19 to TRBJ1-1; TRBD1 agrees at 8 bases. Germline V gene sequence: CDR1 LNHDA, CDR2 SQIVND (reference sequence). The V and J ends lost 7 bases and 5 bases, in that order; junction bases with no gene match: 18. The CDR3 extends over 17 amino acids.

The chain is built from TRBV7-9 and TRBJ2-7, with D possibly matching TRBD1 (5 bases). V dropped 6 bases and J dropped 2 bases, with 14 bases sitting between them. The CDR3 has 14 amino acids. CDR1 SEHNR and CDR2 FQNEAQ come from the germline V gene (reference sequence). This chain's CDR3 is CASSLQGSPYEQYF. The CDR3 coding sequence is TGTGCCAGCAGTTTGCAGGGATCCCCCTACGAGCAGTACTTC.

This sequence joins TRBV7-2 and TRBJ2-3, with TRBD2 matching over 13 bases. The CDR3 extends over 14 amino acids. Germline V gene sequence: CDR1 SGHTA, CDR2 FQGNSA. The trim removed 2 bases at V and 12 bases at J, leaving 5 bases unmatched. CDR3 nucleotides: TGTGCCAGCAGCTTAAGACTAGCGGGAGGTCTTCAGTATTTT. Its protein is CASSLRLAGGLQYF.

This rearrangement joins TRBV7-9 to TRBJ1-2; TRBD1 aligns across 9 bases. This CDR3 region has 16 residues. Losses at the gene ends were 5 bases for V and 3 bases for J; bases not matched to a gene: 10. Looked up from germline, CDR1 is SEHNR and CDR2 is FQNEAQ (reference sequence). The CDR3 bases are TGTGCCAGCAGCCCCTGGGACAGGGAGGAGGACTATGGCTACACCTTC. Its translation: CASSPWDREEDYGYTF.

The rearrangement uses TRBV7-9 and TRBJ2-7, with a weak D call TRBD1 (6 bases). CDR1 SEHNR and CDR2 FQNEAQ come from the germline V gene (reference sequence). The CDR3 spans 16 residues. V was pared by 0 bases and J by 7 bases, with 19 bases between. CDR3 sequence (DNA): TGTGCCAGCAGCTTAGCTCTCGGCGGGCCCCAGGGGGAGCAGTACTTC. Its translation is CASSLALGGPQGEQYF.

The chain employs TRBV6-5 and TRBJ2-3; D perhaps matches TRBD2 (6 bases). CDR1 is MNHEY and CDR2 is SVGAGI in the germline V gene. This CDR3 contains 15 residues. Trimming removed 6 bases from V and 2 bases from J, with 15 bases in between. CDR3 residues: CASSLHGGSTDTQYF. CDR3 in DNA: TGTGCCAGCAGCCTACATGGGGGGTCCACAGATACGCAGTATTTT.

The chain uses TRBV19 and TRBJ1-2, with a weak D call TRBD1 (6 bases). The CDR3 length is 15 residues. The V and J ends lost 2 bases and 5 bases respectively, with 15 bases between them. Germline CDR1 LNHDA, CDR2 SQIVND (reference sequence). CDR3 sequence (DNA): TGTGCCAGTAGTATAAGCGACAGGCTGCCATATGGCTACACCTTC. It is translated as CASSISDRLPYGYTF.

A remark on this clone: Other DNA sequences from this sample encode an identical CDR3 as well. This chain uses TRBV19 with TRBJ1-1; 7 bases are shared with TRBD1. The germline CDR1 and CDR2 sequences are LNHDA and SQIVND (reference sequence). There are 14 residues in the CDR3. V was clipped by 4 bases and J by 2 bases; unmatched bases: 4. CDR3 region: CASSRQGGNTEAFF. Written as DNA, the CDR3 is TGTGCCAGTAGTAGACAGGGAGGTAACACTGAAGCTTTCTTT.

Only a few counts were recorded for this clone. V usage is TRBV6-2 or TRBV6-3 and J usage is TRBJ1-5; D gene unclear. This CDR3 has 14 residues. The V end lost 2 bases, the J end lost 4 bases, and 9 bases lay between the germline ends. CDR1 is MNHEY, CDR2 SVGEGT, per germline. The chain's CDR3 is CASSYAGTNQPQHF. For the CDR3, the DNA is TGTGCCAGCAGTTACGCGGGAACTAATCAGCCCCAGCATTTT.

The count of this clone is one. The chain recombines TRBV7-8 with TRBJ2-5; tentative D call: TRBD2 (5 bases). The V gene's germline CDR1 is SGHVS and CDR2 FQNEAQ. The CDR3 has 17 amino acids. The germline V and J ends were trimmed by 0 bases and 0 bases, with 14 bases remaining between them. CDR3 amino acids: CASSLAGIDPDQETQYF. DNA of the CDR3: TGTGCCAGCAGCTTAGCCGGGATAGATCCAGACCAAGAGACCCAGTACTTC.

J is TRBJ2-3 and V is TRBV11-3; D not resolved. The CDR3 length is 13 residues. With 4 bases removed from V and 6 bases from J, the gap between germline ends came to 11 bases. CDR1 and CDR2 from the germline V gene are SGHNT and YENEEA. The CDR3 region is CASSYTLSDTQYF. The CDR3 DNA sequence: TGTGCCAGCAGCTATACCCTCAGTGATACGCAGTATTTT.

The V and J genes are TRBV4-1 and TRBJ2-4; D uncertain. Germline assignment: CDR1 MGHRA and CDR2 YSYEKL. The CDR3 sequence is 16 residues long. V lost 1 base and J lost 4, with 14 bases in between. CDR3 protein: CASSQAPVQAKNIQYF. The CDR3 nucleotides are TGCGCCAGCAGCCAAGCCCCGGTGCAGGCTAAAAACATTCAGTACTTC.

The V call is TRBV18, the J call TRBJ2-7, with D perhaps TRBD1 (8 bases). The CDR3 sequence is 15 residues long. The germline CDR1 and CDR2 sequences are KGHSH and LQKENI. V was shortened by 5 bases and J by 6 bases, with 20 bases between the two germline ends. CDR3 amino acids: CASSSRQGRVSEQYF. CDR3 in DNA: TGTGCCAGCTCATCTCGACAGGGGAGGGTTTCCGAGCAGTACTTC.

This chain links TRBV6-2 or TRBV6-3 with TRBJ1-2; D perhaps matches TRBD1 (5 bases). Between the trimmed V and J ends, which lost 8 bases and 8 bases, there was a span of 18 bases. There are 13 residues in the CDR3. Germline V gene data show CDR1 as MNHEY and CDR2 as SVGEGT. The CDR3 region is CASGLRQSQGYTF. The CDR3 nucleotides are TGTGCCAGCGGCCTCCGACAGTCTCAGGGCTACACCTTC.

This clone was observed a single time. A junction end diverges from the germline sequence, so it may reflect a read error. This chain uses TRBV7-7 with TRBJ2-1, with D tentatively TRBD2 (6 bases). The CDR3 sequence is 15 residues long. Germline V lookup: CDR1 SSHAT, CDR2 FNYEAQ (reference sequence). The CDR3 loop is CASSPGSSVVNEQFF. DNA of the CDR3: TGTGCTAGCAGCCCCGGGTCTAGCGTAGTCAATGAGCAGTTCTTC.

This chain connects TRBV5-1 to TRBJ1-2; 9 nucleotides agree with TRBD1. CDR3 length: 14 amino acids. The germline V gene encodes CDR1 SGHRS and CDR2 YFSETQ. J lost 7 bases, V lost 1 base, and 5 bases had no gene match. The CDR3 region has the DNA TGCGCCAGCAGCTTGACAGGGGGCCAGGTTGGCTACACCTTC. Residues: CASSLTGGQVGYTF. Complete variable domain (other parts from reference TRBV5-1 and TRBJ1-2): KAGVTQTPRYLIKTRGQQVTLSCSPISGHRSVSWYQQTPGQGLQFLFEYFSETQRNKGNFPGRFSGRQFSNSRSEMNVSTLELGDSALYLCASSLTGGQVGYTFGSGTRLTVV.